Listed below are T cell receptor beta chains from one sample, sequenced in a study of shared clonotypes between healthy human individuals. The data were produced by immunoSEQ multiplex PCR, yet TCRdb's version contains in-frame clones alone and is incomplete. The profile shows roughly 1.4 million clones, approximately 98.5% of them singletons. Sequenced input: naive CD4+ T cells sorted from blood. The receptors shown here come from a man aged 25-40 years in good health. Each CDR3 is given with its conserved first and last residue. D genes are given only for firm matches. Some rows have no size entry. The others give once, few or many, or a class for an expanded clone.

j_gene	d_gene	abundance	v_gene	CDR3aa	CDR3nt
TRBJ2-7	-	-	TRBV5-4	CASSSIDGYEQYF	TGTGCCAGCAGCTCGATCGACGGCTACGAGCAGTACTTC
TRBJ2-7	-	once	TRBV4-3	CASSQGLLRSYEQYF	TGCGCCAGCAGCCAAGGGCTTCTTCGCTCCTACGAGCAGTACTTC
TRBJ1-2	-	-	TRBV19	CASNRRLANYGYTF	TGTGCCAGTAATCGGCGGCTAGCTAACTATGGCTACACCTTC
TRBJ2-5	-	-	TRBV18	CASSPLAKDYETQYF	TGTGCCAGCTCACCCCTGGCAAAGGACTATGAGACCCAGTACTTC
TRBJ2-7	-	-	TRBV4-1	CASSQAPGSSYEQYF	TGCGCCAGCAGCCAAGCTCCCGGGAGCTCCTACGAGCAGTACTTC
TRBJ2-7	-	-	TRBV18	CASSRWTSSQYF	TGTGCCAGCTCACGCTGGACCTCCTCGCAGTACTTC
TRBJ2-3	-	-	TRBV29-1	CSVGARHTDTQYF	TGCAGCGTCGGAGCGCGGCACACAGATACGCAGTATTTT
TRBJ2-6	-	-	TRBV28	CASSSIPAGANVLTF	TGTGCCAGCAGTTCGATCCCGGCTGGGGCCAACGTCCTGACTTTC
TRBJ2-1	TRBD2	once	TRBV4-1	CASSQGGASGLATEQFF	TGCGCCAGCAGCCAAGGAGGAGCCTCCGGACTAGCGACAGAGCAGTTCTTC
TRBJ2-2	-	-	TRBV21-1	CASSPGQAQSPRWELFF	TGTGCCAGCAGTCCGGGACAGGCCCAAAGTCCGCGCTGGGAGCTGTTTTTT
TRBJ2-7	TRBD1	-	TRBV9	CASSVRQGGVGEQYF	TGTGCCAGCAGCGTGAGACAGGGGGGAGTTGGCGAGCAGTACTTC
TRBJ2-7	-	-	TRBV7-2	CASSPQGWEQYF	TGTGCCAGCAGCCCCCAGGGGTGGGAGCAGTACTTC
TRBJ1-2	TRBD1	-	TRBV28	CASSSQGARYGYTF	TGTGCCAGCAGTTCTCAGGGGGCTCGCTATGGCTACACCTTC
TRBJ1-4	-	-	TRBV6-6	CASSYPTGQFEKLFF	TGTGCCAGCAGTTACCCGACGGGGCAGTTCGAAAAACTGTTTTTT